The present entry profiles one TCR beta chain with its context. Authors' processing steps: By means of reference gene primer amplification, nucleated cell counts were estimated. The table came from immunoSEQ multiplex PCR; TCRdb's copy has only in-frame clones and leaves some out. V and J calls and clone size follow that table, whereas D and trimming were derived from the DNA. The sample holds 81,000 or so clones; roughly 85% are singletons and the top ten take 9.6%. The V gene end was trimmed by 10 bases and the J gene end by 6 bases; junction bases not matched to a gene: 4. The CDR3 sequence is 11 residues long. The germline gives CDR1 MNHEY, CDR2 SVGAGI. This sample was taken from a study of blood T cell repertoires in COVID-19. Overall study context: Sites in the United States, Italy and Spain provided acute and convalescent COVID-19 samples.

Seattle's enrolled individuals joined amid active infection and were then monitored longitudinally. The sample was peripheral blood. The chain combines TRBV6-5 with TRBJ2-3; 7 positions match TRBD1. The source of this sequence is a middle-aged man with COVID-19, enrolled during active disease. This CDR3 is CATKQGDTQYF. CDR3 DNA: TGTGCCACAAAACAGGGGGATACGCAGTATTTT.